This T cell receptor beta chain was captured in a study of blood T cells in healthy people across ages. Overall study results and limits: As age increased, TCR beta diversity per million T cells fell in a roughly linear fashion.

It was with a sample-barcoded 5' primer and a J-beta primer mix that a second PCR of roughly 7 to 12 cycles was run. TCRdb reanalysed the 5' RACE reads using MiXCR and keeps one entry per CDR3 protein. This sample yields 710,000 or so distinct CDR3 sequences, of which approximately 30% are seen a single time; 15% belongs to the top ten. Comment on this clonotype: Its antigen is unknown.

The CDR3 has 13 amino acids. CDR1 is ENHRY and CDR2 is SYGVKD in the germline V gene. The V and J ends lost 10 bases and 6 bases respectively, with 17 bases between them. Sequenced input: blood. The sequence was collected from a woman older than 75 in good health. The V gene is TRBV10-3, the J gene TRBJ2-3; a possible D gene is TRBD1 (6 bases). CDR3 protein: CATVDRQRDTQYF. As DNA, the CDR3 is TGTGCCACCGTAGACAGGCAGAGGGATACGCAGTATTTT.